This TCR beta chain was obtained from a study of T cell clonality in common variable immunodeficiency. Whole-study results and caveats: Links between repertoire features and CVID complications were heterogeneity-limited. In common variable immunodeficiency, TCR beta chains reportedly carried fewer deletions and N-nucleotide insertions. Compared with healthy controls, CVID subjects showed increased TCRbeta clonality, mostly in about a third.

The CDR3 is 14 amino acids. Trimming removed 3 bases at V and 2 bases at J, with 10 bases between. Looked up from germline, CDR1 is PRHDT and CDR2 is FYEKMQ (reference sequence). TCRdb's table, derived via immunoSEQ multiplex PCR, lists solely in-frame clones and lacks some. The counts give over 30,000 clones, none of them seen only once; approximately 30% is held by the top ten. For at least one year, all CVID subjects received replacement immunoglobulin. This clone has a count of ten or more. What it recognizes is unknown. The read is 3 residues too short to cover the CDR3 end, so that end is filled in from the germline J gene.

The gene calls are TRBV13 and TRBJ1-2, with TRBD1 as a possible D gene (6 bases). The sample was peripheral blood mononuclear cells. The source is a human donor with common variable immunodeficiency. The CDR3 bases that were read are TGTGCCAGCAGCTTCCCTACAGGGAACTATGGC. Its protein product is CASSFPTGNYG. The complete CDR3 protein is CASSFPTGNYGYTF.